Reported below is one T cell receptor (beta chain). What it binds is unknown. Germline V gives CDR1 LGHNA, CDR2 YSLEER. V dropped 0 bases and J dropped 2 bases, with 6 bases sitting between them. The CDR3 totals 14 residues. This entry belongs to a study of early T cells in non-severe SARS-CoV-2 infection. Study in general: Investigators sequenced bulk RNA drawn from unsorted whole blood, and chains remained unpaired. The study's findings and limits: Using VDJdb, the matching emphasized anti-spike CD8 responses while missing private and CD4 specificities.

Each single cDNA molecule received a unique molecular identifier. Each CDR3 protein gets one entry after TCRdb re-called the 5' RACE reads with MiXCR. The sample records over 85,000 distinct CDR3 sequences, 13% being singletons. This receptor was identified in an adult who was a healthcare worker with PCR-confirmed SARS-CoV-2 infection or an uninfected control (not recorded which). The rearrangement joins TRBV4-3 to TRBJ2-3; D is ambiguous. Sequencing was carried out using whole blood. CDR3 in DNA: TGCGCCAGCAGCCAAGATTTCCACACAGATACGCAGTATTTT. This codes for CASSQDFHTDTQYF.